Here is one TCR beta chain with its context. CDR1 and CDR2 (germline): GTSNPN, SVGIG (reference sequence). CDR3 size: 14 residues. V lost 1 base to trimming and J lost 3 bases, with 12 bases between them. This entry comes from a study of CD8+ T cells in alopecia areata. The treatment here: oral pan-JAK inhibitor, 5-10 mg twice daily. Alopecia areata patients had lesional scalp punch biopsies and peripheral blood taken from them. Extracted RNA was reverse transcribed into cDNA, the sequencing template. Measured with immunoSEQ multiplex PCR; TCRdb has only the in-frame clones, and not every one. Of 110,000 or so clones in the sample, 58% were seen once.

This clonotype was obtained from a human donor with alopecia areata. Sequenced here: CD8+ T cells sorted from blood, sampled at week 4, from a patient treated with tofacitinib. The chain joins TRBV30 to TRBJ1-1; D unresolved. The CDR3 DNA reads TGTGCCTGGAGTGCCCGGGGATGGGACACTGAAGCTTTCTTT. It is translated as CAWSARGWDTEAFF.